This T cell receptor (beta chain) came from a study of immune evolution from preneoplasia to lung adenocarcinoma. General observations from the study: Clonality was highest in normal lung, lower in later-stage lesions apparently. Top clone frequencies peaked in normal lung, apparently declining through invasive adenocarcinoma. Highest clonality occurred in KRAS-mutant, not EGFR-mutant or double wild-type, nodules.

This clone was seen once. Its antigen is unidentified. After pathologic assessment, macro-dissection selected premalignant or tumor cells for extraction. The protocol was immunoSEQ multiplex PCR, while the TCRdb copy is restricted to in-frame clones and leaves out a portion. Of over 30,000 clones in the sample, about 73% are singletons; the top ten hold around 6.3%. This clonotype originated in a person between 55 and 69 years old with lung adenocarcinoma. Material for sequencing was FFPE invasive lung adenocarcinoma tissue.

The chain's CDR3 is CASGRDRETQYF. The CDR3 DNA reads as TGTGCCAGCGGACGGGACCGGGAGACCCAGTACTTC. The chain carries TRBV6-6 and TRBJ2-5, with D possibly called TRBD1 or TRBD2 (5 bases each). Germline assignment: CDR1 MNHNY and CDR2 SVGAGI (reference sequence). The CDR3 is 12 amino acids. Trimming stripped 8 bases from V and 5 bases from J, with 12 bases between.